Here is one TCR beta chain with its context. The antigen remains undetermined. An end of the junction does not agree with germline; a read error may underlie this. The record originates from a study of response to subunit inactivated influenza vaccine. The study's findings and limits: The authors offered the suggestion that each seasonal influenza vaccination recruits few new T cells.

TCRdb independently ran MiXCR on the RT-PCR reads; one entry per CDR3 protein. This table has about 620,000 distinct CDR3 sequences, around 11% appearing once. CDR3 length: 12 residues. This clonotype originated in a man in his fifties who received an inactivated influenza vaccine. Sequences were derived from PBMCs from blood, sampled on the day of vaccination. This rearrangement joins TRBV12-3 or TRBV12-4 to TRBJ2-5, with D unresolved. CDR3 sequence reads: CASSFPGSGPTF. The CDR3 DNA reads TGTGCCAGCAGTTTCCCCGGCTCGGGCCCAACTTTC.